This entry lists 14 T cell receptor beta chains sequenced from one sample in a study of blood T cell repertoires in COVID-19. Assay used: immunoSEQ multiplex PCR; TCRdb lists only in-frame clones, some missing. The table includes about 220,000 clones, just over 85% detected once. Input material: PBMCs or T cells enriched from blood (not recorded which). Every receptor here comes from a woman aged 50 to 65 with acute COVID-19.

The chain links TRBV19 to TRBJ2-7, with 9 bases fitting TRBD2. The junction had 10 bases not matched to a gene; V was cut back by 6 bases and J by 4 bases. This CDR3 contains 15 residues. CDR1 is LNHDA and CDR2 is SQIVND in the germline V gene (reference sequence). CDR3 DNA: TGTGCCAGTAGCCCCTGGGCGGGAGGGCCGTACGAGCAGTACTTC. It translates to CASSPWAGGPYEQYF.

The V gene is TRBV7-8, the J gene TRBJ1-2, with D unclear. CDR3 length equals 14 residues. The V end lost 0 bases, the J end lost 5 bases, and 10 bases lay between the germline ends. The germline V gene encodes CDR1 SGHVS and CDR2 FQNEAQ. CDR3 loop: CASSLAAVSYGYTF. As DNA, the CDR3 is TGTGCCAGCAGCTTAGCGGCAGTCAGTTATGGCTACACCTTC.

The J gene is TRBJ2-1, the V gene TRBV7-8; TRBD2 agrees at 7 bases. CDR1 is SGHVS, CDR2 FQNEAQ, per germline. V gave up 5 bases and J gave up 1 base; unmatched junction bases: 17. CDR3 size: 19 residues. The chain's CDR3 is CASSPRLAGDVMSYNEQFF. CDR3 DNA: TGTGCCAGCAGCCCGCGCTTGGCGGGAGACGTTATGTCCTACAATGAGCAGTTCTTC.

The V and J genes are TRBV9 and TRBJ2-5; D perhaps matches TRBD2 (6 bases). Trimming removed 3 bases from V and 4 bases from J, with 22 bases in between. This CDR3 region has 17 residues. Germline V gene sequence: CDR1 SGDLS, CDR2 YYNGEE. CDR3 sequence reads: CASSAGWGVLVRETQYF. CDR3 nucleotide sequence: TGTGCCAGCAGCGCGGGCTGGGGGGTGCTGGTGAGAGAGACCCAGTACTTC. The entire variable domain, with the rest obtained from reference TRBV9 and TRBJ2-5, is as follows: DSGVTQTPKHLITATGQRVTLRCSPRSGDLSVYWYQQSLDQGLQFLIQYYNGEERAKGNILERFSAQQFPDLHSELNLSSLELGDSALYFCASSAGWGVLVRETQYFGPGTRLLVL.

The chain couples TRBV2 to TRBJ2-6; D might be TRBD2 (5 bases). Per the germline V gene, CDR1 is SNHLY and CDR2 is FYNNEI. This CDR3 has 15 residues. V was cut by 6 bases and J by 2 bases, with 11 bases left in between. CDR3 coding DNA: TGTGCCAGCAGCCCTTTGGAGGCTGGGGCCAACGTCCTGACTTTC. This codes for CASSPLEAGANVLTF.

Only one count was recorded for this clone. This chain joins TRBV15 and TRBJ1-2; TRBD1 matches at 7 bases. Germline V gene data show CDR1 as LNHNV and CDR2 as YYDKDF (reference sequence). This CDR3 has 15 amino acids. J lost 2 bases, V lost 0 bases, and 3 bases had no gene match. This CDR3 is CATSRDRGKNYGYTF. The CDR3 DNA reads TGTGCCACCAGCAGAGACAGGGGGAAAAACTATGGCTACACCTTC.

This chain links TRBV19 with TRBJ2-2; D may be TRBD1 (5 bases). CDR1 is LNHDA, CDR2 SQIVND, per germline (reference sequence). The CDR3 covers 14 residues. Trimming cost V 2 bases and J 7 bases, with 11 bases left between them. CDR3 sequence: CASSILQGIGELFF. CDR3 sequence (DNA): TGTGCCAGTAGTATACTCCAGGGAATCGGGGAGCTGTTTTTT. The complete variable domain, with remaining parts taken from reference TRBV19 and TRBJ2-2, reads DGGITQSPKYLFRKEGQNVTLSCEQNLNHDAMYWYRQDPGQGLRLIYYSQIVNDFQKGDIAEGYSVSREKKESFPLTVTSAQKNPTAFYLCASSILQGIGELFFGEGSRLTVL.

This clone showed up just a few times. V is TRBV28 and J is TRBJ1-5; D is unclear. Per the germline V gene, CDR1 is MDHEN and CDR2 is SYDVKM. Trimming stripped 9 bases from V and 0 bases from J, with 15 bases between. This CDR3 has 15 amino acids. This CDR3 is CASRGRDYSNQPQHF. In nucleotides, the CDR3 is TGTGCCAGTAGAGGGCGTGATTATAGCAATCAGCCCCAGCATTTT. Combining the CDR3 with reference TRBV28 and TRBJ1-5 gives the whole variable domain DVKVTQSSRYLVKRTGEKVFLECVQDMDHENMFWYRQDPGLGLRLIYFSYDVKMKEKGDIPEGYSVSREKKERFSLILESASTNQTSMYLCASRGRDYSNQPQHFGDGTRLSIL.

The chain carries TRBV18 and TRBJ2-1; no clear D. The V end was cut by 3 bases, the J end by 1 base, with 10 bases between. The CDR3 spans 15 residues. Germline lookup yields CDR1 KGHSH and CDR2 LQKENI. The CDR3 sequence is CASSPTDSSYNEQFF. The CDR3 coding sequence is TGTGCCAGCTCACCTACAGATTCATCCTACAATGAGCAGTTCTTC.

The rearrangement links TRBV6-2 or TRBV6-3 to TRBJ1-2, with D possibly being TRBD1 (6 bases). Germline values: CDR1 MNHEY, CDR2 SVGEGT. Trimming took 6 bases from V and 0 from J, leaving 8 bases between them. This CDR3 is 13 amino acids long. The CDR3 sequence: CASSRTANYGYTF. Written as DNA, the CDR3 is TGTGCCAGCAGCCGGACAGCTAACTATGGCTACACCTTC.

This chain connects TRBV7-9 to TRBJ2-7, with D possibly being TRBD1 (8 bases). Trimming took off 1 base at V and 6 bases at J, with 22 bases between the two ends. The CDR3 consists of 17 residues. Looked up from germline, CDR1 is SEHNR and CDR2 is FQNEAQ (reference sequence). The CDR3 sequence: CASSLEFGNRGGFEQYF. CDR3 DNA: TGTGCCAGCAGCTTAGAGTTTGGGAACAGGGGGGGTTTCGAGCAGTACTTC. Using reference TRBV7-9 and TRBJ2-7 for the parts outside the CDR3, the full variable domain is DTGVSQNPRHKITKRGQNVTFRCDPISEHNRLYWYRQTLGQGPEFLTYFQNEAQLEKSRLLSDRFSAERPKGSFSTLEIQRTEQGDSAMYLCASSLEFGNRGGFEQYFGPGTRLTVT.

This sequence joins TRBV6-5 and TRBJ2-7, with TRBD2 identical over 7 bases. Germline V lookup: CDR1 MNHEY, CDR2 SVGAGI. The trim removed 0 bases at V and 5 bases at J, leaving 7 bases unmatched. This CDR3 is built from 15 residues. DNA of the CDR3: TGTGCCAGCAGTTACTCAGGCGCGGGAGACGACGAGCAGTACTTC. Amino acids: CASSYSGAGDDEQYF.

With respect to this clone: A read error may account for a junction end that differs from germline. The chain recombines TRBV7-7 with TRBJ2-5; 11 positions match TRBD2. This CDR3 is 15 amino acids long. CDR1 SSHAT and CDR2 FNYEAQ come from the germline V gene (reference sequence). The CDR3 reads CASSLAGGFQETQYF. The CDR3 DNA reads TGTGCTAGCAGCTTAGCGGGGGGGTTCCAAGAGACCCAGTACTTC.

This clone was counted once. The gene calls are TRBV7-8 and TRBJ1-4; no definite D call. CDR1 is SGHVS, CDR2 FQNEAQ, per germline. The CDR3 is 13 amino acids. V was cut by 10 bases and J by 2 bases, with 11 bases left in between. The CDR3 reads CATSANTNEKLFF. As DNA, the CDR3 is TGTGCCACGAGTGCGAATACTAATGAAAAACTGTTTTTT.